One and the same sample provided the 2 T cell receptor beta chains below, sequenced in a study of blood T cells in healthy people across ages. The use of a sample-barcoded 5' primer and a J-beta primer mix characterized a second PCR of 7 to 11 cycles. One entry per CDR3 protein results from TCRdb running MiXCR on the 5' RACE reads. The data contain over 550,000 distinct CDR3 sequences, 25% to 35% of them singletons. Sequencing was done on a sample of blood. These TCRs come from a woman of 80 years or more in good health.

Ten or more counts support this clonotype. CDR3 protein: CASGLVKGQGAGGYTF. CDR3 coding DNA: TGTGCTAGTGGTTTGGTTAAGGGACAGGGGGCAGGTGGCTACACCTTC. The chain combines TRBV12-5 with TRBJ1-2; 12 nucleotides agree with TRBD1. The germline CDR1 and CDR2 sequences are LGHNT and FRNRAP. The V gene end was trimmed by 0 bases and the J gene end by 7 bases; junction bases not matched to a gene: 6. The CDR3 totals 16 residues.

This clonotype was recorded many times. The genes are TRBV5-1 and TRBJ1-6; the match to TRBD1 covers 9 bases. The CDR3 has 14 amino acids. Germline CDR1 is SGHRS and CDR2 is YFSETQ. J was trimmed by 10 bases and V by 4 bases; bases with no gene match: 6. CDR3 loop: CASSEGTGRSPLHF. The CDR3 DNA follows: TGCGCCAGCAGCGAGGGGACAGGGAGATCACCCCTCCACTTT.